The clone carrying this TCR beta chain was seen a handful of times. Antigen specificity is unknown. The entry originates in a study of beta chain features in type 1 diabetes. Study-level points and caveats: Any HLA-type effect on TCRB rearrangement remained unresolved here. In the patient group, naive, central memory and Treg TCRB repertoires seemed more alike than in the healthy donor group. Shortening of TCRB CDR3s, moderate but significant, appeared in all four CD4+ subsets of Type 1 diabetes patients.

What was sequenced were expressed TCRB transcripts, since all of the isolated RNA had been reverse transcribed. Here immunoSEQ multiplex PCR was the method, and the copy in TCRdb shows in-frame clones only, minus some. The sample contains roughly 260,000 clones, 11% of which appear only once. CD45RO/CCR7/CD25/CD127/CD95/CD27 sorting isolated CD4+ naive, central memory, regulatory and stem cell-like memory cells. The germline V and J ends were trimmed by 4 bases and 8 bases, with 11 bases remaining between them. CDR1 is SGHAT and CDR2 is FQNNGV in the germline V gene. This CDR3 has 12 residues. The origin of this receptor is a man aged 30 to 39 with type 1 diabetes. The sample taken for sequencing was naive CD4+ T cells from blood. J is TRBJ1-2 and V is TRBV11-2; D gene ambiguous. CDR3 sequence: CASSSQRRGYTF. CDR3 nucleotides: TGTGCCAGCAGCTCCCAGCGACGGGGCTACACCTTC.